What follows are 27 T cell receptor beta chains derived from one specimen sequenced in a study of CD8+ T cells in alopecia areata. Reverse transcribed after extraction, RNA yielded cDNA as the sequencing template. Assay: immunoSEQ multiplex PCR; the TCRdb copy retains only in-frame clones and omits some. The profile covers roughly 150,000 clones, with roughly 60% appearing a single time and around 4.8% taken by the ten largest. Sequencing was done on a sample of CD4+ T cells sorted from blood. The receptor source for this set is a human donor in good health.

V gene TRBV5-1 combines with J gene TRBJ2-3, with TRBD1 identical over 9 bases. Germline V gene lookup returns CDR1 SGHRS and CDR2 YFSETQ. J lost 1 base, V lost 4 bases, and 4 bases had no gene match. There are 15 residues in the CDR3. As DNA, the CDR3 is TGCGCCAGCAGCGACCGACAGGGGGGCACAGATACGCAGTATTTT. Translated, it gives CASSDRQGGTDTQYF.

The V gene is TRBV12-5, the J gene TRBJ1-5, with 10 bases fitting TRBD1. Germline V gene sequence: CDR1 LGHNT, CDR2 FRNRAP. The CDR3 loop spans 16 amino acids. V shed 0 bases, J shed 6 bases, and the junction held 5 bases outside the gene matches. The CDR3 reads CASGLVLRDRGQPQHF. Here the CDR3 DNA reads TGTGCTAGTGGTTTGGTACTGAGGGACAGGGGTCAGCCCCAGCATTTT.

Concerning this clone itself: The same CDR3 is also encoded by other DNA sequences in this sample. The V and J genes are TRBV29-1 and TRBJ2-5, with TRBD2 identical over 7 bases. After removal of 6 bases from V and 5 bases from J, the junction contained 3 bases not matched to a gene. The CDR3 is 11 residues long. The germline CDR1 and CDR2 sequences are SQVTM and ANQGSEA. CDR3 nucleotide sequence: TGCAGCGTGGGGGAGGGGGAGACCCAGTACTTC. It yields the protein CSVGEGETQYF.

This clone has just a few counts. V gene TRBV18 combines with J gene TRBJ1-2; no clear D gene. The length of the CDR3 is 16 residues. CDR1 and CDR2 (germline): KGHSH, LQKENI. Between the trimmed V and J ends, which lost 1 base and 7 bases, there was a span of 19 bases. The CDR3 loop is CASSPQMDGGISGYTF. For the CDR3, the DNA is TGTGCCAGCTCACCACAAATGGACGGAGGGATAAGTGGCTACACCTTC.

The chain links TRBV11-2 to TRBJ2-2, with D maybe TRBD1 (5 bases). V lost 6 bases to trimming and J lost 5 bases, with 10 bases between them. CDR3 length: 13 residues. CDR1 is SGHAT and CDR2 is FQNNGV in the germline V gene. Here the CDR3 DNA reads TGTGCCAGCAGGGGGCTAGGGACCGGGGAGCTGTTTTTT. It codes for CASRGLGTGELFF.

This clone turned up a few times. At the DNA level, this CDR3 is encoded by other sequences in the same sample as well. The chain recombines TRBV29-1 with TRBJ2-7, with D tentatively TRBD1 (6 bases). The V end was cut by 4 bases, the J end by 1 base, with 8 bases between. Germline-derived CDR1 and CDR2 are SQVTM and ANQGSEA. This CDR3 comprises 12 residues. This CDR3 reads CSVATGSYEQYF. The CDR3 DNA is TGCAGCGTTGCAACAGGGTCCTACGAGCAGTACTTC.

The rearrangement uses TRBV30 and TRBJ2-1, with 8 bases identical to TRBD2. After removal of 5 bases from V and 0 bases from J, the junction contained 3 bases not matched to a gene. Germline V gives CDR1 GTSNPN, CDR2 SVGIG (reference sequence). This CDR3 comprises 14 residues. The CDR3 bases are TGTGCCTGGGTAGCGGGAAGCTCCTACAATGAGCAGTTCTTC. It yields the protein CAWVAGSSYNEQFF.

The chain carries TRBV10-2 and TRBJ1-1; D gene ambiguous. The V end was cut by 0 bases, the J end by 4 bases, with 9 bases between. Germline CDR1 WSHSY, CDR2 SAAADI. The CDR3 has 14 amino acids. The CDR3 DNA is TGCGCCAGCAGTGAGTCGAAGGCGGGCACTGAAGCTTTCTTT. Its translation is CASSESKAGTEAFF.

This clone was found a few times. The V call is TRBV19, the J call TRBJ1-1, with a weak D call TRBD1 (6 bases). This CDR3 comprises 13 residues. The V gene's germline CDR1 is LNHDA and CDR2 SQIVND (reference sequence). V lost 7 bases to trimming and J lost 5 bases, with 14 bases between them. The DNA of the CDR3 is TGTGCCAGTAATGTGGGGGCAGATACTGAAGCTTTCTTT. Translation gives CASNVGADTEAFF.

This rearrangement joins TRBV29-1 to TRBJ2-3; 9 bases match TRBD1. V lost 2 bases, J lost 1 base, and 4 bases stayed unmatched. Germline V gives CDR1 SQVTM, CDR2 ANQGSEA. There are 15 residues in the CDR3. CDR3 coding DNA: TGCAGCGTTGAATTAGGGGACAGGGGCACAGATACGCAGTATTTT. Protein: CSVELGDRGTDTQYF.

The chain couples TRBV2 to TRBJ2-7; D possibly uses TRBD1 or TRBD2 (5 bases each). V lost 10 bases to trimming and J lost 2 bases, with 18 bases between them. The CDR3 has 14 residues. Germline CDR1 SNHLY, CDR2 FYNNEI. CDR3 loop: CATRRDHAAYEQYF. CDR3 DNA sequence: TGTGCCACACGAAGGGACCACGCCGCCTACGAGCAGTACTTC.

This clone was observed a handful of times. V is TRBV28 and J is TRBJ1-1, with D unclear. V was pared by 7 bases and J by 1 base, with 7 bases between. CDR1 is MDHEN, CDR2 SYDVKM, per germline. The CDR3 consists of 12 residues. The CDR3 nucleotides are TGTGCCAGCACCTCGTCGAACACTGAAGCTTTCTTT. Residues: CASTSSNTEAFF.

The V gene is TRBV2, the J gene TRBJ2-6; tentatively, D is TRBD2 (6 bases). The CDR3 covers 15 residues. The V end was cut by 3 bases, the J end by 4 bases, with 10 bases between. Germline CDR1 SNHLY, CDR2 FYNNEI. The CDR3 region is CASSDGGFGANVLTF. The CDR3 region has the DNA TGTGCCAGCAGTGACGGAGGGTTCGGGGCCAACGTCCTGACTTTC.

The V call is TRBV6-5, the J call TRBJ2-7, with 7 bases lining up with TRBD2. The CDR3 spans 14 residues. Germline lookup yields CDR1 MNHEY and CDR2 SVGAGI. V shed 2 bases, J shed 3 bases, and the junction held 4 bases outside the gene matches. The CDR3 bases are TGTGCCAGCAGTTACGGGCGGGGGAACTACGAGCAGTACTTC. This translates into CASSYGRGNYEQYF.

J is TRBJ2-3 and V is TRBV5-4, with unresolved D. Germline V gene sequence: CDR1 SGHNT, CDR2 YYREEE (reference sequence). There are 14 residues in the CDR3. V lost 4 bases, J lost 2 bases, and 11 bases lay in between. CDR3 residues: CASSTQTNTDTQYF. The DNA for the CDR3 is TGTGCCAGCAGCACCCAGACCAACACAGATACGCAGTATTTT.

J is TRBJ2-5 and V is TRBV28; 8 positions agree with TRBD2. Germline V lookup: CDR1 MDHEN, CDR2 SYDVKM. The CDR3 length is 16 residues. The trim removed 5 bases at V and 2 bases at J, leaving 10 bases unmatched. This chain's CDR3 is CASSTPGRGGQETQYF. As DNA, the CDR3 is TGTGCCAGCAGTACCCCCGGACGGGGGGGACAAGAGACCCAGTACTTC.

As to this clone: A read error may produce the germline difference seen at one junction end. The chain employs TRBV30 and TRBJ2-1, with D unclear. Germline V CDR1 and CDR2: GTSNPN, SVGIG (reference sequence). CDR3 size: 9 residues. CDR3 loop: CAWSPRMLF. In nucleotides, the CDR3 is TGTGCCTGGAGTCCCCGGATGCTCTTC.

The chain employs TRBV5-1 and TRBJ1-2, with 7 bases that match TRBD1. Germline CDR1 reads SGHRS; CDR2 reads YFSETQ. The ends lost 3 bases at V and 2 bases at J; junction bases unmatched: 10. The CDR3 extends over 16 amino acids. The CDR3 region has the DNA TGCGCCAGCAGCTCGCGGACGCAGGGGGGGAACTATGGCTACACCTTC. Amino acid sequence: CASSSRTQGGNYGYTF.

V gene TRBV6-5 combines with J gene TRBJ2-7; the match to TRBD2 covers 8 bases. CDR3 length equals 16 residues. V gave up 0 bases and J gave up 3 bases; unmatched junction bases: 7. Germline V gives CDR1 MNHEY, CDR2 SVGAGI. CDR3 nucleotide sequence: TGTGCCAGCAGTTACTCGGTTCTAGCGGGTAACTACGAGCAGTACTTC. Translating it yields CASSYSVLAGNYEQYF.

The chain uses TRBV30 and TRBJ2-7, with D tentatively TRBD2 (5 bases). Trimming removed 8 bases at V and 2 bases at J, with 13 bases between. CDR3 length: 12 residues. Germline loops: CDR1 GTSNPN, CDR2 SVGIG (reference sequence). The CDR3 DNA is TGTGCCGTCCTGACGGGGACCTACGAGCAGTACTTC. It yields the protein CAVLTGTYEQYF. The whole variable domain, remainder taken from reference TRBV30 and TRBJ2-7, is SQTIHQWPATLVQPVGSPLSLECTVEGTSNPNLYWYRQAAGRGLQLLFYSVGIGQISSEVPQNLSASRPQDRQFILSSKKLLLSDSGFYLCAVLTGTYEQYFGPGTRLTVT.

This rearrangement joins TRBV23-1 to TRBJ1-1; no reliable D call. TRBV23-1 is treated as an ORF (open reading frame) with a function not yet certain. The length of the CDR3 is 15 residues. V lost 6 bases to trimming and J lost 0 bases, with 14 bases between them. CDR3 sequence: CASRPSGLMNTEAFF. The CDR3 DNA is TGCGCCAGCAGACCATCGGGTTTGATGAACACTGAAGCTTTCTTT.

The CDR3 reads CASSSTRHRVSGNTEAFF. CDR3 DNA: TGTGCCAGCAGCTCCACTAGACACAGGGTTTCTGGGAACACTGAAGCTTTCTTT. The chain joins TRBV11-2 to TRBJ1-1, with D possibly TRBD1 on 6 matching bases. This CDR3 spans 18 amino acids. The germline V gene has CDR1 SGHAT and CDR2 FQNNGV. The ends were cut back, 4 bases at V and 1 base at J, with 22 bases in the middle.

The J gene is TRBJ2-1, the V gene TRBV7-8; 9 positions match TRBD1. Losses at the gene ends were 3 bases for V and 10 bases for J; bases not matched to a gene: 1. Germline assignment: CDR1 SGHVS and CDR2 FQNEAQ. The CDR3 has 12 residues. The CDR3 spells CASSFTGGEQFF. The CDR3, as DNA: TGTGCCAGCAGCTTTACAGGGGGCGAGCAGTTCTTC.

The CDR3 DNA reads as TGCGCCAGCAGCTTTCTCGGGTCACGGACTGAAGCTTTCTTT. Amino acid sequence: CASSFLGSRTEAFF. V gene TRBV5-1 combines with J gene TRBJ1-1; D is unresolved. The CDR3 length is 14 residues. V was trimmed by 2 bases and J by 5 bases, leaving 13 bases between them. From germline, CDR1 is SGHRS and CDR2 YFSETQ.

The V gene is TRBV6-6, the J gene TRBJ2-5; 10 bases match TRBD2. The CDR3 covers 13 residues. Germline CDR1 MNHNY, CDR2 SVGAGI (reference sequence). V shed 10 bases, J shed 4 bases, and the junction held 6 bases outside the gene matches. The CDR3 reads CATSSGSRETQYF. The CDR3 DNA reads as TGTGCCACATCTAGCGGGAGCAGAGAGACCCAGTACTTC.

V usage is TRBV29-1 and J usage is TRBJ2-1; 7 positions agree with TRBD1. Germline lookup yields CDR1 SQVTM and CDR2 ANQGSEA. The CDR3 totals 14 residues. V trimming: 6 bases; J trimming: 3 bases; junction bases outside the gene matches: 8. The CDR3 nucleotides are TGCAGCGTCCCCAGGACAGGAATCTACAATGAGCAGTTCTTC. Translation: CSVPRTGIYNEQFF.

The chain is built from TRBV2 and TRBJ1-5; D not certain. CDR1 and CDR2 from the germline V gene are SNHLY and FYNNEI. This CDR3 comprises 13 residues. The V and J ends lost 5 bases and 7 bases respectively, with 12 bases between them. CDR3 sequence: CASSHDLNQPQHF. The CDR3 nucleotides are TGTGCCAGCAGTCATGATCTCAACCAGCCCCAGCATTTT.